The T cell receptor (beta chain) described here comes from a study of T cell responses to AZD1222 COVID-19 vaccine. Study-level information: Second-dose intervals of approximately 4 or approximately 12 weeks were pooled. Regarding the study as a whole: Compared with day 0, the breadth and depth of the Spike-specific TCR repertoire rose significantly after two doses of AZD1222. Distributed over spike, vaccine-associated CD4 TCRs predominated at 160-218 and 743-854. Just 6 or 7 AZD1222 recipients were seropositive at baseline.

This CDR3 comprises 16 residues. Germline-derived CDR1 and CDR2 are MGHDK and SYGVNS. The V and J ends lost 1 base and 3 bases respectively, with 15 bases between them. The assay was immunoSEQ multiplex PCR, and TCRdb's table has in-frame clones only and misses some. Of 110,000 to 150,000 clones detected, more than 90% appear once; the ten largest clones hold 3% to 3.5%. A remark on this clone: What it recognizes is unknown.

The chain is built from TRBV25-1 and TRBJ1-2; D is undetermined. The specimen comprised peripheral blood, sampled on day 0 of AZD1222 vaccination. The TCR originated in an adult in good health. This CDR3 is CASSESRGLLDYGYTF. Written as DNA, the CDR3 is TGTGCCAGCAGTGAATCCCGCGGACTCTTGGACTATGGCTACACCTTC.